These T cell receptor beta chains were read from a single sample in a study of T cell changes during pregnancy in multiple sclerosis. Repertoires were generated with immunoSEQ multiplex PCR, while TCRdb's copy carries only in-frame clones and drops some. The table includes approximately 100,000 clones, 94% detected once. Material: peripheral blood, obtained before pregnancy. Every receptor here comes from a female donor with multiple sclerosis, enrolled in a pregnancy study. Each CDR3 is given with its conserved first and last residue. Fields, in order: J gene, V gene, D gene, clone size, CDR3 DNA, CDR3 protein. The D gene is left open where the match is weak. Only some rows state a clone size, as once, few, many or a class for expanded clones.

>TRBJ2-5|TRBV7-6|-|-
TGTGCCAGCAGCTTAGGGCCGGGAGCCCAAGAGACCCAGTACTTC
CASSLGPGAQETQYF
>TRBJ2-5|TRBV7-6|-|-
TGTGCCAGCAGCTTAGGAGGGTGGGAGACCCAGTACTTC
CASSLGGWETQYF
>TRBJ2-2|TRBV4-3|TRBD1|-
TGCGCCAGCAGCCAGATGCCGGGACAGGGGAACACCGGGGAGCTGTTTTTT
CASSQMPGQGNTGELFF
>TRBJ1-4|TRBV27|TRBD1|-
TGTGCCAGCAGAGAGGTGTACAGGGGAAATGAAAAACTGTTTTTT
CASREVYRGNEKLFF
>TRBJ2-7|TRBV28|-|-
TGTGCCAGCAGTTTATTGTATCCGATATATCAGGGTAAGCCTTACGAGCAGTACTTC
CASSLLYPIYQGKPYEQYF
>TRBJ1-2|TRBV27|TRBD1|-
TGTGCCAGCCGCCGGGACAGGGAGAATGGCTACACCTTC
CASRRDRENGYTF
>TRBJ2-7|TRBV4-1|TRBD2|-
TGCGCCAGCAGCCAAGATCGGGCTAGCGGAACTCGGGAGCAGTACTTC
CASSQDRASGTREQYF
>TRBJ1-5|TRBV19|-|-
TGTGCCAGTAGTCCCCGCGCGGCCTTTAATCAGCCCCAGCATTTT
CASSPRAAFNQPQHF
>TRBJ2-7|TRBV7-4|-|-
TGTGCCGTACAACAAAGGGACATTTCCTACGAGCAGTACTTC
CAVQQRDISYEQYF
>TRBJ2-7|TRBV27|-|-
TGTGCCAGCAGTACTCTCGACAGTACCTACGAGCAGTACTTC
CASSTLDSTYEQYF
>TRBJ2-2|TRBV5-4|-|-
TGTGCCAGCAGCTTGGAGCACCCCACCGGGGAGCTGTTTTTT
CASSLEHPTGELFF
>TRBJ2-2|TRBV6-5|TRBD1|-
TGTGCCAGCAGTTTCGGGACAGGGGTCGCCACCGGGGAGCTGTTTTTT
CASSFGTGVATGELFF
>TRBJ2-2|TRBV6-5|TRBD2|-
TGTGCCAGCACCAAGAGGACTAGCGGCACCGGGGAGCTGTTTTTT
CASTKRTSGTGELFF
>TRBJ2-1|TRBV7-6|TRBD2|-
TGTGCCAGCAGCGGACTAGCGGACAATGAGCAGTTCTTC
CASSGLADNEQFF
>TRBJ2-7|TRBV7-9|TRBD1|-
TGTGCCAGCAGTTCTACCGCGACAGGGGGCCTCGGGGCCTACGAGCAGTACTTC
CASSSTATGGLGAYEQYF
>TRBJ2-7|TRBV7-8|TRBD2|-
TGTGCCAGCAGCTCGTGGTCTAGCGGGAGGTTGGGGGAGCAGTACTTC
CASSSWSSGRLGEQYF
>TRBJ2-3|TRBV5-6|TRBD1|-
TGTGCCAGCAGCCCGTGGACAGGGGCGACAGATACGCAGTATTTT
CASSPWTGATDTQYF
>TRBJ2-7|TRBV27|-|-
TGTGCCAGCAGTACCCTACGGGGAGCGGACTCCTACGAGCAGTACTTC
CASSTLRGADSYEQYF
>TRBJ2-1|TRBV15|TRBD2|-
TGTGCCACCAGCAGAGATCACAGCGGGAGTGGTGAGCAGTTCTTC
CATSRDHSGSGEQFF
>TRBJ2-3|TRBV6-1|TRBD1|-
TGTGCCAGCAGTAACGGGGACAGGATCGCAGATACGCAGTATTTT
CASSNGDRIADTQYF
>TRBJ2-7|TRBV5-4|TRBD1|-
TGTGCCAGCAGCTCACCGGGACAGGCTTCTTACGAGCAGTACTTC
CASSSPGQASYEQYF
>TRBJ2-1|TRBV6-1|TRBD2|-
TGTGCCAGCAGTGTTCGACCCATAGCGGGGGGCACTTTCTTC
CASSVRPIAGGTFF
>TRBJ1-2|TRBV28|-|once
TGTGCCAGCAATTTGGCAGGGCTCCCCTATGGCTACACCTTC
CASNLAGLPYGYTF
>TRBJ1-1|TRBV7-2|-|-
TGTGCCAGCAGCCAGGGGACGGACACTGAAGCTTTCTTT
CASSQGTDTEAFF
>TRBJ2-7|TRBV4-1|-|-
TGCGCCAGCAGCCCTAAGATGTTCCACGAGCAGTACTTC
CASSPKMFHEQYF
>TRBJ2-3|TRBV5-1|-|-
TGCGCCAGCGGGCGACTAGGGAGTAGCACAGATACGCAGTATTTT
CASGRLGSSTDTQYF
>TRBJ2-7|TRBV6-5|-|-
TGTGCCAGCAGTTACTCGTCGACAGGCTACGAGCAGTACTTC
CASSYSSTGYEQYF
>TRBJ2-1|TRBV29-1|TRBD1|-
TGCAGCGTTGCGGGACAGGACAATGAGCAGTTCTTC
CSVAGQDNEQFF
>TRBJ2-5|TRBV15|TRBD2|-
TGTGCCACCAGCAGCGGGACTATTCAACAAGAGACCCAGTACTTC
CATSSGTIQQETQYF
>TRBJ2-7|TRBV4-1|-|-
TGCGCCAGCAGCCAGGGCGTGCAGGGCTACGAGCAGTACTTC
CASSQGVQGYEQYF
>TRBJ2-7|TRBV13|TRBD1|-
TGTGCCAGCAGCTTAGGGACAGGGGGGGCCTACGAGCAGTACTTC
CASSLGTGGAYEQYF
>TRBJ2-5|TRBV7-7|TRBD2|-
TGTGCCAGCAGCTTAGTAGGGACTAGGAGCGAGACCCAGTACTTC
CASSLVGTRSETQYF
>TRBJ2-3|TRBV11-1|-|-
TGTGCCAGCAGCTTAACTTTCACAGATACGCAGTATTTT
CASSLTFTDTQYF
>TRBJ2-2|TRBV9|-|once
TGTGCCAGCAGCGTAGGGACAGGGCGGGGGACCGGGGAGCTGTTTTTT
CASSVGTGRGTGELFF
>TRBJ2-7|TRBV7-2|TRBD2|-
TGTGCCAGCAGCCTCGGGACTAGCGACTACGAGCAGTACTTC
CASSLGTSDYEQYF
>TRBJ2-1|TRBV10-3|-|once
TGTGCCATCAGTGAGTCCGGGACTCCCCCTGAGCAGTTCTTC
CAISESGTPPEQFF
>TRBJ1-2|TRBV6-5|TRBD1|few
TGTGCCAGCAGCCCTGGACAGGGCCGCTACACCTTC
CASSPGQGRYTF
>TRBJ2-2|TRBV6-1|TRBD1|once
TGTGCCAGCAGTGCGTCCAGGGGGATGATCGGGGAGCTGTTTTTT
CASSASRGMIGELFF
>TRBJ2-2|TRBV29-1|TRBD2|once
TGCAGCGTTGCTAGCGGGAGTCTGACCGGGGAGCTGTTTTTT
CSVASGSLTGELFF
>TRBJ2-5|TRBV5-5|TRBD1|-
TGTGCCAGCAGCCCCGGGACAGGGGGCCGGACCCAGTACTTC
CASSPGTGGRTQYF
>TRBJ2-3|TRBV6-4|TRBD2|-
TGTGCCAGCAGTGAGTCGGCGGGAGCGGGCACAGATACGCAGTATTTT
CASSESAGAGTDTQYF
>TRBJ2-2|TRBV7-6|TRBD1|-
TGTGCCAGCAGCCAAGCAGGGGGCGGTAAAACCGGGGAGCTGTTTTTT
CASSQAGGGKTGELFF
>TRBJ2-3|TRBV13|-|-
TGTGCCAGCAGCTTAACCAGAACAGATACGCAGTATTTT
CASSLTRTDTQYF
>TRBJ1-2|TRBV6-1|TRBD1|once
TGTGCCAGCAGTGGCCGGACAGGGGGCTATGGCTACACCTTC
CASSGRTGGYGYTF
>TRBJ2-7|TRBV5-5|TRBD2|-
TGTGCCAGCAGCTTGGGTGGCGGGAGTTTCTACGAGCAGTACTTC
CASSLGGGSFYEQYF
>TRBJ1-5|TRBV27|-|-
TGTGCCAGCATCCTTAGACAGGTAAGCAATCAGCCCCAGCATTTT
CASILRQVSNQPQHF
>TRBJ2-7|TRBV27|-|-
TGTGCCAGCAGTTTAAGCCCGTTTAGCTCCTACGAGCAGTACTTC
CASSLSPFSSYEQYF
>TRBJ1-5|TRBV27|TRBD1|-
TGTGCCAGCAGTAGCCGGGACAGGGGAGTGAGAAGCAATCAGCCCCAGCATTTT
CASSSRDRGVRSNQPQHF
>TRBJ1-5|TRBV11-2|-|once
TGTGCCAGCAGCCCCGGTGGCAATCAGCCCCAGCATTTT
CASSPGGNQPQHF
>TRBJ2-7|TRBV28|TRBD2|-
TGTGCCAGCAGTTTCTGGGGGACTAGCGTCGACTCCTACGAGCAGTACTTC
CASSFWGTSVDSYEQYF
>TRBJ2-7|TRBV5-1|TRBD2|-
TGCGCCAGCAGCTTGGGGACTAGCGGGACAGGCGAGCAGTACTTC
CASSLGTSGTGEQYF
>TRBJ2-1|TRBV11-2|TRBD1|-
TGTGCCAGCAGCGTAGGTCCGGGACAGGGCCATGAGCAGTTCTTC
CASSVGPGQGHEQFF
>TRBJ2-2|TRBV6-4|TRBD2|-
TGTGCCAGCAGCGCCCTAGCGGGAGAGGCCGGGGAGCTGTTTTTT
CASSALAGEAGELFF
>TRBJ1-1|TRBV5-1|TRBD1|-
TGCGCCAGCAGCTTGGAACAGGGGGCCGGCACTGAAGCTTTCTTT
CASSLEQGAGTEAFF
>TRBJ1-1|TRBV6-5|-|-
TGTGCCAGCAGTCAACTAAACAACCGGGGGACTGAAGCTTTCTTT
CASSQLNNRGTEAFF
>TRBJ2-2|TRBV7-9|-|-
TGTGCCAGCAGCTTCCCATGGACTATGGACATCCCCGGGGAGCTGTTTTTT
CASSFPWTMDIPGELFF
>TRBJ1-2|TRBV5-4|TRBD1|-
TGTGCCACCTACCCAGGGGGCGGCTATGGCTACACCTTC
CATYPGGGYGYTF